The next 27 T cell receptor beta chains were all read from a single sample in a study of cytomegalovirus exposure and HLA in healthy donors. It was with 60 Vbeta and 13 Jbeta primers that the PCR ran. Profiled with immunoSEQ multiplex PCR; TCRdb holds only in-frame clones, not every one. Of approximately 120,000 clones in the sample, approximately 73% were seen once. Sequenced material: PBMCs. These receptors were collected from a man aged 55-75 years in good health and CMV-seropositive.

The chain recombines TRBV7-8 with TRBJ1-2; 10 nucleotides line up with TRBD1. The germline V gene encodes CDR1 SGHVS and CDR2 FQNEAQ. The ends lost 0 bases at V and 2 bases at J; junction bases unmatched: 3. The CDR3 is 16 amino acids. This CDR3 reads CASSLAGTGANYGYTF. Written as DNA, the CDR3 is TGTGCCAGCAGCTTAGCAGGGACAGGGGCAAACTATGGCTACACCTTC.

This clone was observed a few times. The V and J genes are TRBV5-1 and TRBJ2-6; weak D call: TRBD1 (6 bases). V lost 3 bases and J lost 4, with 11 bases in between. CDR1 is SGHRS, CDR2 YFSETQ, per germline. The CDR3 consists of 15 residues. The CDR3 DNA sequence: TGCGCCAGCAGCTCCCAGGGGTCCGGGGCCAACGTCCTGACTTTC. It codes for CASSSQGSGANVLTF. Variable domain in full (rest from reference TRBV5-1 and TRBJ2-6): KAGVTQTPRYLIKTRGQQVTLSCSPISGHRSVSWYQQTPGQGLQFLFEYFSETQRNKGNFPGRFSGRQFSNSRSEMNVSTLELGDSALYLCASSSQGSGANVLTFGAGSRLTVL.

V is TRBV6-5 and J is TRBJ1-4, with D maybe TRBD1 (6 bases). From germline, CDR1 is MNHEY and CDR2 SVGAGI. Trimming cost V 5 bases and J 6 bases, with 13 bases left between them. The length of the CDR3 is 14 residues. CDR3 coding DNA: TGTGCCAGCAGTCGCAGGGGTGCGTATGAAAAACTGTTTTTT. Protein: CASSRRGAYEKLFF.

This clone was recorded only once. The chain is built from TRBV30 and TRBJ2-5; 8 bases match TRBD2. The CDR3 extends over 13 amino acids. V was clipped by 2 bases and J by 7 bases; unmatched bases: 6. Germline assignment: CDR1 GTSNPN and CDR2 SVGIG (reference sequence). CDR3: CAWSSTSGRTQYF. The CDR3 DNA reads as TGTGCCTGGAGTTCTACTAGCGGCCGGACCCAGTACTTC.

The V and J genes are TRBV5-1 and TRBJ2-1; 7 bases are shared with TRBD2. The CDR3 is 12 residues long. CDR1 SGHRS and CDR2 YFSETQ come from the germline V gene. V gave up 4 bases and J gave up 7 bases; unmatched junction bases: 2. This chain's CDR3 is CASSPGLNEQFF. The CDR3 region has the DNA TGCGCCAGCAGCCCGGGACTAAATGAGCAGTTCTTC.

The chain joins TRBV9 to TRBJ2-3; D may be TRBD1 (5 bases). V was shortened by 4 bases and J by 2 bases, with 14 bases between the two germline ends. Germline V lookup: CDR1 SGDLS, CDR2 YYNGEE. This CDR3 contains 15 residues. This CDR3 reads CASSPQGVNTDTQYF. The CDR3 nucleotides are TGTGCCAGCAGCCCCCAAGGGGTGAACACAGATACGCAGTATTTT.

The genes are TRBV29-1 and TRBJ2-1; D is unresolved. Germline CDR1 and CDR2: SQVTM and ANQGSEA. V was trimmed by 7 bases and J by 2 bases, leaving 15 bases between them. The CDR3 has 14 residues. The CDR3 region has the DNA TGCAGCGCTGACTTTCTTGCGGCCTACAATGAGCAGTTCTTC. Amino acids: CSADFLAAYNEQFF.

The chain links TRBV28 to TRBJ2-5; tentative D call: TRBD2 (6 bases). From germline, CDR1 is MDHEN and CDR2 SYDVKM. This CDR3 region has 16 residues. V was trimmed by 1 base and J by 4 bases, leaving 16 bases between them. CDR3: CASSLFGGPKGETQYF. The CDR3 DNA is TGTGCCAGCAGTTTATTCGGGGGTCCGAAGGGAGAGACCCAGTACTTC.

V usage is TRBV11-3 and J usage is TRBJ2-2; the D is unclear. V shed 3 bases and J shed 1 base, with 6 bases lying between them. The CDR3 covers 14 residues. Germline CDR1 is SGHNT and CDR2 is YENEEA. As DNA, the CDR3 is TGTGCCAGCAGCTTTAACAGGAACACCGGGGAGCTGTTTTTT. It specifies CASSFNRNTGELFF.

The genes are TRBV6-5 and TRBJ2-5, with D possibly TRBD1 on 6 matching bases. The V gene's germline CDR1 is MNHEY and CDR2 SVGAGI. The CDR3 is 14 amino acids. Trimming took off 6 bases at V and 2 bases at J, with 13 bases between the two ends. CDR3 in amino acids: CASRMGAFQETQYF. CDR3 in DNA: TGTGCCAGCAGGATGGGGGCCTTTCAAGAGACCCAGTACTTC.

The chain uses TRBV5-4 and TRBJ2-1, with TRBD2 matching over 10 bases. Germline loops: CDR1 SGHNT, CDR2 YYREEE (reference sequence). V shed 1 base, J shed 5 bases, and the junction held 3 bases outside the gene matches. The CDR3 consists of 15 residues. CDR3 residues: CASSLKRGGNNEQFF. The CDR3 DNA sequence: TGTGCCAGCAGCTTGAAGCGGGGGGGCAACAATGAGCAGTTCTTC.

V is TRBV30 and J is TRBJ2-1; tentative D call: TRBD2 (6 bases). The CDR3 covers 14 residues. The germline V and J ends were trimmed by 2 bases and 3 bases, with 11 bases remaining between them. The germline gives CDR1 GTSNPN, CDR2 SVGIG (reference sequence). The CDR3 DNA is TGTGCCTGGAGTTCCCGGGGACTCTACAATGAGCAGTTCTTC. Amino acids: CAWSSRGLYNEQFF. Complete variable domain (other parts from reference TRBV30 and TRBJ2-1): SQTIHQWPATLVQPVGSPLSLECTVEGTSNPNLYWYRQAAGRGLQLLFYSVGIGQISSEVPQNLSASRPQDRQFILSSKKLLLSDSGFYLCAWSSRGLYNEQFFGPGTRLTVL.

The genes are TRBV6-1 and TRBJ1-1, with unresolved D. V was pared by 6 bases and J by 4 bases, with 15 bases between. Germline-derived CDR1 and CDR2 are MNHNS and SASEGT. The CDR3 length is 14 residues. The CDR3 reads CASSSQVLGTEAFF. The CDR3 DNA reads TGTGCCAGCAGCTCCCAGGTCTTGGGCACTGAAGCTTTCTTT.

This rearrangement joins TRBV19 to TRBJ2-4; tentative D call: TRBD1 (6 bases). This CDR3 is built from 12 residues. Trimming stripped 4 bases from V and 14 bases from J, with 15 bases between. Per germline, CDR1 LNHDA and CDR2 SQIVND (reference sequence). CDR3 bases: TGTGCCAGTAGTAGCACAGGGTCACGGGAGTACTTC. Protein sequence: CASSSTGSREYF.

J is TRBJ1-1 and V is TRBV6-4; 7 nucleotides match TRBD1. The CDR3 runs to 14 residues. CDR1 and CDR2 from the germline V gene are MRHNA and SNTAGT. Trimming cost V 6 bases and J 6 bases; bases outside gene matches: 10. The CDR3, as DNA: TGTGCCAGCAGCCGACAGGGTGGGACCGCTGAAGCTTTCTTT. Protein sequence: CASSRQGGTAEAFF.

The V and J genes are TRBV9 and TRBJ1-2; unclear D gene. Germline V lookup: CDR1 SGDLS, CDR2 YYNGEE. V was clipped by 3 bases and J by 8 bases, with 17 bases between them. CDR3 size: 14 residues. CDR3 residues: CASSAGLISGGYTF. CDR3 bases: TGTGCCAGCAGCGCCGGGCTGATTTCGGGGGGCTACACCTTC.

The gene calls are TRBV27 and TRBJ1-1; 9 nucleotides align to TRBD1. The V and J ends lost 3 bases and 2 bases, in that order; junction bases with no gene match: 7. The germline V gene encodes CDR1 MNHEY and CDR2 SMNVEV (reference sequence). The CDR3 sequence is 16 residues long. CDR3 sequence (DNA): TGTGCCAGCAGTTTCGGGACAGGGAGTGGAAACACTGAAGCTTTCTTT. This translates into CASSFGTGSGNTEAFF.

This clone was seen only a few times. V gene TRBV7-9 combines with J gene TRBJ2-3; TRBD1 is a possible D gene (6 bases). Germline loops: CDR1 SEHNR, CDR2 FQNEAQ (reference sequence). V lost 5 bases and J 13 bases, leaving 19 bases between the germline ends. The CDR3 covers 13 residues. CDR3 nucleotides: TGTGCCAGCAGCACCCGACAGGTGGGGACCAAGTATTTT. This encodes CASSTRQVGTKYF.

J is TRBJ1-6 and V is TRBV10-1; D ambiguous. This CDR3 comprises 15 residues. Trimming shortened V by 6 bases and J by 8 bases, and 17 bases separated the two germline ends. Per germline, CDR1 WNHNN and CDR2 SYGVQD (reference sequence). The CDR3 DNA is TGCGCCAGCAGGAAAAGGAGCACCTGGGATTCACCCCTCCACTTT. As protein: CASRKRSTWDSPLHF.

The chain has TRBV6-5 and TRBJ2-7; 8 bases line up with TRBD1. The CDR3 loop spans 16 amino acids. With V trimmed by 2 bases and J by 5 bases, 11 bases remained unmatched. Germline lookup yields CDR1 MNHEY and CDR2 SVGAGI. CDR3 protein: CASSYRPTGVKNEQYF. CDR3 DNA: TGTGCCAGCAGTTACCGCCCGACAGGGGTTAAGAACGAGCAGTACTTC.

This chain links TRBV7-3 with TRBJ2-1; 8 bases are a match to TRBD2. With 0 bases clipped from V and 5 bases from J, the junction kept 9 bases outside the gene matches. Germline V gene lookup returns CDR1 SGHTA and CDR2 FQGTGA. The CDR3 runs 17 residues. The CDR3 sequence: CASSLTGVAGGHNEQFF. CDR3 DNA sequence: TGTGCCAGCAGCTTAACCGGGGTTGCGGGGGGTCACAATGAGCAGTTCTTC.

This chain uses TRBV6-6 with TRBJ1-1; 10 bases fit TRBD1. With 8 bases clipped from V and 4 bases from J, the junction kept 10 bases outside the gene matches. CDR3 length: 15 residues. Germline CDR1 reads MNHNY; CDR2 reads SVGAGI (reference sequence). The CDR3 is CASGGGQGIPTEAFF. In nucleotides, the CDR3 is TGTGCCAGCGGCGGGGGACAGGGGATTCCCACTGAAGCTTTCTTT.

The V and J genes are TRBV28 and TRBJ2-6; TRBD1 might be the D (5 bases). CDR1 and CDR2 (germline): MDHEN, SYDVKM. Trimming removed 6 bases at V and 4 bases at J, with 13 bases between. The CDR3 is made up of 15 amino acids. CDR3 protein: CASSPVGAGANVLTF. DNA for the CDR3: TGTGCCAGCAGCCCGGTTGGGGCCGGGGCCAACGTCCTGACTTTC. The variable domain in full, completed from reference TRBV28 and TRBJ2-6, reads DVKVTQSSRYLVKRTGEKVFLECVQDMDHENMFWYRQDPGLGLRLIYFSYDVKMKEKGDIPEGYSVSREKKERFSLILESASTNQTSMYLCASSPVGAGANVLTFGAGSRLTVL.

A single count supports this clone. The chain couples TRBV6-5 to TRBJ1-4; D might be TRBD1 (5 bases). Per the germline V gene, CDR1 is MNHEY and CDR2 is SVGAGI. The CDR3 is 15 residues long. The ends were cut back, 4 bases at V and 4 bases at J, with 13 bases in the middle. CDR3 in DNA: TGTGCCAGCAGTTCAAGGGGCGGGGGTAATGAAAAACTGTTTTTT. It yields the protein CASSSRGGGNEKLFF.

The chain employs TRBV15 and TRBJ2-2, with D perhaps TRBD1 (5 bases). The CDR3 is 17 amino acids. V was clipped by 0 bases and J by 1 base, with 12 bases between them. CDR1 is LNHNV and CDR2 is YYDKDF in the germline V gene (reference sequence). CDR3 DNA: TGTGCCACCAGCAGAGATCTGGCAGGGTGGAACACCGGGGAGCTGTTTTTT. Its translation is CATSRDLAGWNTGELFF.

J is TRBJ1-2 and V is TRBV5-6; 7 nucleotides line up with TRBD1. The CDR3 consists of 13 residues. J lost 6 bases, V lost 4 bases, and 6 bases had no gene match. Germline CDR1 is SGHDT and CDR2 is YYEEEE. The CDR3 region has the DNA TGTGCCAGCAGCATCGGACAGGTCCATGGCTACACCTTC. It encodes CASSIGQVHGYTF.

The rearrangement uses TRBV2 and TRBJ2-3; D ambiguous. This CDR3 is 17 amino acids long. Germline V gene lookup returns CDR1 SNHLY and CDR2 FYNNEI. V was pared by 4 bases and J by 3 bases, with 20 bases between. The CDR3 DNA sequence: TGTGCCAGCAGTGTACCTGGAACAGCCTTCCTAACAGATACGCAGTATTTT. It translates to CASSVPGTAFLTDTQYF. The full variable domain, completed using reference TRBV2 and TRBJ2-3, is EPEVTQTPSHQVTQMGQEVILRCVPISNHLYFYWYRQILGQKVEFLVSFYNNEISEKSEIFDDQFSVERPDGSNFTLKIRSTKLEDSAMYFCASSVPGTAFLTDTQYFGPGTRLTVL.